This T cell receptor (beta chain) originates from a study of T cell clonotyping in hematopoietic cell transplantation (dated by TCRdb to the early 2020s). Context from the whole study: Pretransplant samples from recipients were collected after cytoreduction. In the study, over a hundred blood samples were gathered from 35 consecutive transplant recipients and their related donors. Recruitment of patients was conducted between late 2015 and early 2017, and follow-up was continued until late 2020 or death.

With the immunoSEQ assay, which is a bias-controlled multiplex PCR relying on V- and J-specific primers, TCR beta CDR3 regions were amplified from genomic DNA. A proprietary barcode and Illumina adapter sequences were added to the CDR3 amplicons in a second PCR step. CDR3 libraries were sequenced on an Illumina MiSeq instrument. From the authors' description of their analysis: Export and quality control were performed with immunoSEQ Analyzer 3.0, and downstream analyses were performed with R Bioconductor and Immunarch. Repertoire metrics were calculated using only productive rearrangements within the normalized downsampled data set. Pathologically expanded clonotypes were defined as those larger than 5 templates in the normalized cohort. The Inverse Simpson Index served as the measure of repertoire diversity. The non-normalized data set was used for CMV-specificity analyses so that all clonotypes could be captured. Held by TCRdb, this immuneACCESS table contains in-frame sequences only and omits some clones. Under half of the omission traces to an unresolved V gene where checked; the cause of the rest is unknown. V and J calls and clone size are given by that table; D and trimming were obtained from the DNA. This sample lists thousands of clones; approximately 80% were detected once. More than 12% of the sample is held by the ten biggest clonotypes.

Concerning this clone: Its cognate antigen has yet to be identified. Within one base of it there is no much larger clone, and no base qualities were kept.

What the research found in general, with its limitations: Just a small fraction of recipient repertoires overlapped with donor repertoires, and more than 97% appeared de novo at the given depth. A decrease in recipient TCR diversity was observed after transplant, and a progressive increase in pathologically expanded clonotypes was seen from day 30 to day 180. Broader posttransplant TCR repertoire diversity was predicted by donor and pretransplant recipient Inverse Simpson Index values. The sample size was limited, and CD4 and CD8 repertoire contributions could not be separated because cells were not sorted.

V loses 5 bases of germline sequence and J loses 3 bases, and the interval between the two ends is 14 bases. CDR1 and CDR2 are drawn from the germline V gene: SGHVS, FNYEAQ. The CDR3 runs 14 residues from the cysteine to the phenylalanine. Only the CDR3 portion is preserved as DNA: 42 bases, with reading frame beginning at the first base. The intended sense of this specimen's time point label: recipient sample about 28 days before transplant, after cytoreduction. Recipient blood was collected about 28 days before transplant and at days 30, 100 and 180 after transplant. Nuclei Lysis Solution was used to extract genomic DNA from fresh or cryopreserved unfractionated peripheral blood mononuclear cells.

The sequences come from peripheral blood mononuclear cells, collected before stem cell transplant. The chain was built from TRBV7-6 and TRBJ2-7; a tentative D match to TRBD1 spans 5 bases. The source of this sequence is a woman between 45 and 65 years old with acute myeloid leukemia. Some clones in this sample may be carry-over from other donors' samples. The CDR3 reads CASSPPYRRYEQYF. At the DNA level, the sequence is TGTGCCAGCAGCCCTCCCTACAGGCGCTACGAGCAGTACTTC. With the rest looked up from the reference TRBV7-6 and TRBJ2-7 genes rather than sequenced, the full variable domain is GAGVSQSPRYKVTKRGQDVALRCDPISGHVSLYWYRQALGQGPEFLTYFNYEAQQDKSGLPNDRFSAERPEGSISTLTIQRTEQRDSAMYRCASSPPYRRYEQYFGPGTRLTVT.